The rows below give T cell receptor beta chains drawn from one sample of a study of cytomegalovirus exposure and HLA in healthy donors. Clones were read by immunoSEQ multiplex PCR, and TCRdb kept only the in-frame ones, dropping some. The sample records 85,000 to 90,000 clones, under 80% being singletons. Sequencing was done on a sample of PBMCs. All receptors derive from a man between 25 and 39 years old in good health and CMV-seropositive. Each CDR3 is given with its conserved first and last residue. The D gene is left open where the match is weak. Where a row states a size, it is once, few, many or the class of an expanded clone; other rows omit it.

V: TRBV11-3; D: .; size: .; J: TRBJ2-2; DNA: TGTGCCAGCAGCTTAGACCAAGGAGGGGACAGGAACACCGGGGAGCTGTTTTTT; CDR3: CASSLDQGGDRNTGELFF
V: TRBV5-1; D: TRBD2; size: .; J: TRBJ2-7; DNA: TGCGCCAGCAGCATAGGGACTAACTACGAGCAGTACTTC; CDR3: CASSIGTNYEQYF
V: TRBV9; D: .; size: .; J: TRBJ1-3; DNA: TGTGCCAGCAGCGTAGACAGGGCCTCTGGAAACACCATATATTTT; CDR3: CASSVDRASGNTIYF
V: TRBV5-4; D: TRBD1; size: .; J: TRBJ1-3; DNA: TGTGCCAGCAGCAGGGGGGACAGTGATCGGGGCACCATATATTTT; CDR3: CASSRGDSDRGTIYF
V: TRBV6-4; D: .; size: few; J: TRBJ2-1; DNA: TGTGCCAGCAGTGACTCCGCCGGGGGTGGAGGTGAGCAGTTCTTC; CDR3: CASSDSAGGGGEQFF
V: TRBV28; D: .; size: .; J: TRBJ1-6; DNA: TGTGCCAGCAATGTTGGCAGGGAAAGTTCACCCCTCCACTTT; CDR3: CASNVGRESSPLHF
V: TRBV28; D: TRBD1; size: .; J: TRBJ1-5; DNA: TGTGCCAGCAGTTTTTCGGTGGGACAGGGTCATAATCAGCCCCAGCATTTT; CDR3: CASSFSVGQGHNQPQHF
V: TRBV28; D: .; size: .; J: TRBJ1-2; DNA: TGTGCCAGCGGGCGGGGCAGTCTCTATGGCTACACCTTC; CDR3: CASGRGSLYGYTF
V: TRBV15; D: .; size: once; J: TRBJ2-2; DNA: TGTGCCACCAGCACCACGCGGACCAGGGGCACCGGGGAGCTGTTTTTT; CDR3: CATSTTRTRGTGELFF
V: TRBV30; D: TRBD1; size: .; J: TRBJ1-2; DNA: TGTGCCTGGAGCCCGAACCCGGGACAGGGGGCAGATTTCTATGGCTACACCTTC; CDR3: CAWSPNPGQGADFYGYTF
V: TRBV7-6; D: TRBD1; size: .; J: TRBJ1-2; DNA: TGTGCCAGCAGCTTCGGGACAGGGGGCTTGGACTATGGCTACACCTTC; CDR3: CASSFGTGGLDYGYTF
V: TRBV4-3; D: .; size: few; J: TRBJ1-1; DNA: TGCGCCAGCAGCCAAGACCCCAGGGTATGGACTGAAGCTTTCTTT; CDR3: CASSQDPRVWTEAFF
V: TRBV7-7; D: .; size: .; J: TRBJ2-5; DNA: TGTGCCAGCAGCTTAGTAGGTTGGACTACCCAGTACTTC; CDR3: CASSLVGWTTQYF
V: TRBV19; D: .; size: .; J: TRBJ1-4; DNA: TGTGCCAGTAAAGCCTTCGGGGGTGCAACTAATGAAAAACTGTTTTTT; CDR3: CASKAFGGATNEKLFF
V: TRBV6-5; D: .; size: .; J: TRBJ1-5; DNA: TGTGCCAGCAGTTCCGGTGCACACACGGGGGGTCAGCCCCAGCATTTT; CDR3: CASSSGAHTGGQPQHF
V: TRBV4-1; D: TRBD1; size: .; J: TRBJ2-2; DNA: TGCGCCAGCAGCTCCCTGGGGACAGCTAACACCGGGGAGCTGTTTTTT; CDR3: CASSSLGTANTGELFF
V: TRBV7-9; D: .; size: .; J: TRBJ2-7; DNA: TGTGCCAGCAGCTTATCCGAGGAGCAGTACTTC; CDR3: CASSLSEEQYF
V: TRBV28; D: TRBD1; size: once; J: TRBJ2-6; DNA: TGTGCCAGCAGTCCCGGACAGGGGGCGCCTGGGGCCAACGTCCTGACTTTC; CDR3: CASSPGQGAPGANVLTF
V: TRBV11-2; D: .; size: .; J: TRBJ2-2; DNA: TGTGCCAGCAGCTTATCGGCGGGGGCTTCAGGGACCGGGGAGCTGTTTTTT; CDR3: CASSLSAGASGTGELFF
V: TRBV4-1; D: TRBD2; size: .; J: TRBJ2-3; DNA: TGCGCCAGCAGCACCCGACTAGCCCCTAGCACAGATACGCAGTATTTT; CDR3: CASSTRLAPSTDTQYF
V: TRBV13; D: TRBD1; size: few; J: TRBJ1-2; DNA: TGTGCCAGCAGCTTATATATTCGTAGACAGGGAAGTTTGGGTGGCTACACCTTC; CDR3: CASSLYIRRQGSLGGYTF
V: TRBV7-9; D: TRBD1; size: .; J: TRBJ2-1; DNA: TGTTCCAGCAGCTCCGGGACAGGGGGCTTGGATGAGCAGTTCTTC; CDR3: CSSSSGTGGLDEQFF
V: TRBV28; D: TRBD1; size: .; J: TRBJ2-5; DNA: TGTGCCAGCAGTTTATATGCAGGGGGCGCGAAGACCCAGTACTTC; CDR3: CASSLYAGGAKTQYF
V: TRBV16; D: .; size: .; J: TRBJ1-1; DNA: TGTGCCAGCAGCCATGCGTCGAGAAGTGTGGCTTTCTTT; CDR3: CASSHASRSVAFF
V: TRBV21-1; D: .; size: .; J: TRBJ2-5; DNA: TGTGCCAGCGGCCTGGACAGGAACGCAGAGACCCAGTACTTC; CDR3: CASGLDRNAETQYF
V: TRBV11-2; D: .; size: once; J: TRBJ2-1; DNA: TGTGCCAGCAGTTCCTTAGCCTCCTACAATGAGCAGTTCTTC; CDR3: CASSSLASYNEQFF
V: TRBV4-2; D: TRBD2; size: .; J: TRBJ2-5; DNA: TGTGCCAGCAGCCAGACTAGCGGCAAAGAGACCCAGTACTTC; CDR3: CASSQTSGKETQYF
V: TRBV9; D: .; size: .; J: TRBJ1-2; DNA: TGTGCCAGCAGCTACGACAGGAGGAATGGCTACACCTTC; CDR3: CASSYDRRNGYTF
V: TRBV19; D: TRBD1; size: .; J: TRBJ2-1; DNA: TGTGCCAGTAGTGGCAGGGACAGGCCATCGGGCCCTCGCCAGTTCTTC; CDR3: CASSGRDRPSGPRQFF
V: TRBV6-4; D: .; size: .; J: TRBJ2-2; DNA: TGTGCCAGCAGTGACGCCGGTGGGGGCCCCGGGGAGCTGTTTTTT; CDR3: CASSDAGGGPGELFF
V: TRBV4-3; D: .; size: .; J: TRBJ1-2; DNA: TGCGCCAGCAGCCAAGATCCCGCGGGGGGCAAGGGCTATGGCTACACCTTC; CDR3: CASSQDPAGGKGYGYTF
V: TRBV5-1; D: TRBD2; size: .; J: TRBJ2-3; DNA: TGCGCCAGCAGCGACGACCCCGGGACTAGCGTTTCGGTAGGCACAGATACGCAGTATTTT; CDR3: CASSDDPGTSVSVGTDTQYF
V: TRBV19; D: TRBD1; size: .; J: TRBJ2-3; DNA: TGTGCCAGTAGGACAGGGAACGGGGGCACAGATACGCAGTATTTT; CDR3: CASRTGNGGTDTQYF
V: TRBV4-3; D: TRBD1; size: .; J: TRBJ1-1; DNA: TGCGCCAGCAGCCAAGATTGGGGGGCAGGGGGCGTTGCTGAAGCTTTCTTT; CDR3: CASSQDWGAGGVAEAFF
V: TRBV28; D: .; size: .; J: TRBJ1-1; DNA: TGTGCCAGCAGTTGGGGTCGAAGGGGGAACACTGAAGCTTTCTTT; CDR3: CASSWGRRGNTEAFF
V: TRBV11-2; D: .; size: few; J: TRBJ1-1; DNA: TGTGCCAGCAGCTTCACAGGGTCGGGCACTGAAGCTTTCTTT; CDR3: CASSFTGSGTEAFF